The clone carrying this T cell receptor (beta chain) showed up many times. This record comes from a study of T cells in Graves' hyperthyroidism and ophthalmopathy. Amplified TCR beta CDR3 regions derived from RNA transcripts. A first-round RT-PCR of the TCR CDR3 used the HTBI primer set. TCRdb called the multiplex PCR reads again in MiXCR, with one record for every CDR3 protein. Among about 510,000 distinct CDR3 sequences, about 14% were seen once, and the ten largest hold 14%. The germline V gene encodes CDR1 SGHRS and CDR2 YFSETQ. CDR3 size: 15 residues. Trimming cost V 3 bases and J 8 bases, with 18 bases left between them.

Sequencing used blood. The rearrangement joins TRBV5-1 to TRBJ1-5; possibly TRBD1 for D (5 bases). The sequence was collected from a woman aged 40 to 50 with Graves' hyperthyroidism. The CDR3 bases are TGCGCCAGCAGCTCCGGGGGGGTCTCTGGGGAGCCCCAGCATTTT. As protein: CASSSGGVSGEPQHF. Full variable domain (remainder filled in from reference TRBV5-1 and TRBJ1-5): KAGVTQTPRYLIKTRGQQVTLSCSPISGHRSVSWYQQTPGQGLQFLFEYFSETQRNKGNFPGRFSGRQFSNSRSEMNVSTLELGDSALYLCASSSGGVSGEPQHFGDGTRLSIL.